This passage covers 32 T cell receptor beta chains from one sample sequenced in a study of CD8+CD57+ T cells in acquired aplastic anemia. Patients chosen for sequencing had shown CD8+CD57+ cell expansion by flow cytometry. TCR beta VDJ and CDR3 profiles were obtained from a genomic DNA template. Each CDR3 protein is one row after TCRdb ran MiXCR on the reads. This table holds 150,000 or so distinct CDR3 sequences, around half found once. What was sequenced was sorted CD4+, CD8+, or CD8+CD57+ T cells (not recorded which) from PBMCs. The receptor set was obtained from a human donor with aplastic anemia.

This clonotype was seen ten or more times. The chain combines TRBV28 with TRBJ1-5; D ambiguous. Germline CDR1 reads MDHEN; CDR2 reads SYDVKM. CDR3 length: 16 residues. V shed 5 bases and J shed 0 bases, with 14 bases lying between them. The CDR3 DNA reads as TGTGCCAGCAGTCCAATTTCACGGCTTAGCAATCAGCCCCAGCATTTT. This sequence encodes CASSPISRLSNQPQHF.

This clonotype was observed at least ten times. This chain connects TRBV3-1 to TRBJ2-3, with TRBD2 matching 7 bases. The CDR3 runs 17 residues. CDR1 and CDR2 (germline): LGHDT, YNNKEL (reference sequence). V trimming: 5 bases; J trimming: 6 bases; junction bases outside the gene matches: 17. The CDR3 spells CASSGEGAGSSTDTQYF. CDR3 sequence (DNA): TGTGCCAGCAGCGGCGAGGGAGCGGGATCCTCCACGGATACGCAGTATTTT.

The V call is TRBV3-1, the J call TRBJ2-1, with TRBD2 matching over 9 bases. CDR3 length: 16 residues. Germline assignment: CDR1 LGHDT and CDR2 YNNKEL (reference sequence). With V trimmed by 0 bases and J by 8 bases, 8 bases remained unmatched. In DNA form, the CDR3 reads TGTGCCAGCAGCCAAGAACTGCCTAGCGGGATCGATGAGCAGTTCTTC. Protein product: CASSQELPSGIDEQFF.

This clonotype came up many times. The genes are TRBV7-2 and TRBJ1-1; a possible D gene is TRBD1 (5 bases). This CDR3 is 13 amino acids long. With 4 bases removed from V and 6 bases from J, the gap between germline ends came to 12 bases. Germline V lookup: CDR1 SGHTA, CDR2 FQGNSA. CDR3 in amino acids: CASSSTPTAEAFF. CDR3 DNA sequence: TGTGCCAGCAGCTCAACCCCGACAGCTGAAGCTTTCTTT.

The chain carries TRBV25-1 and TRBJ2-3; D unclear. The V gene's germline CDR1 is MGHDK and CDR2 SYGVNS. V was trimmed by 6 bases and J by 2 bases, leaving 9 bases between them. The CDR3 extends over 13 amino acids. The CDR3 spells CASSPPATDTQYF. CDR3 DNA sequence: TGTGCCAGCAGCCCCCCAGCCACAGATACGCAGTATTTT.

The chain is built from TRBV25-1 and TRBJ2-7, with D perhaps TRBD2 (6 bases). V shed 4 bases and J shed 7 bases, with 14 bases lying between them. The length of the CDR3 is 13 residues. Germline V gives CDR1 MGHDK, CDR2 SYGVNS. The CDR3 bases are TGTGCCAGCAGTGTTGCGGGATGGAGGGAGCAGTACTTC. Translation: CASSVAGWREQYF.

This clonotype appeared a single time. Because the CDR3 is missing its conserved closing phenylalanine or tryptophan, this is likely a read error. V and J are TRBV7-2 and TRBJ2-7; TRBD1 matches at 8 bases. The V gene end was trimmed by 5 bases and the J gene end by 2 bases; junction bases not matched to a gene: 5. The CDR3 runs 14 residues. Germline loops: CDR1 SGHTA, CDR2 FQGNSA. The DNA for the CDR3 is TGTGCCAGCAGCCAAGAGACAGGGGCCTACGAGCAGTACTCC. Protein: CASSQETGAYEQYS.

This rearrangement joins TRBV15 to TRBJ2-7; 8 bases map to TRBD1. With V trimmed by 3 bases and J by 4 bases, 8 bases remained unmatched. There are 15 residues in the CDR3. Germline V gives CDR1 LNHNV, CDR2 YYDKDF (reference sequence). The DNA of the CDR3 is TGTGCCACCAGCAGCGGTAGCAGGGGGCAGTACGAGCAGTACTTC. Amino acid sequence: CATSSGSRGQYEQYF.

The CDR3 sequence: CATSLDRVRYEQYF. The CDR3 DNA reads as TGTGCCACCAGCCTCGACAGGGTCCGGTACGAGCAGTACTTC. V is TRBV15 and J is TRBJ2-7; 7 nucleotides align to TRBD1. The CDR3 covers 14 residues. CDR1 LNHNV and CDR2 YYDKDF come from the germline V gene (reference sequence). The V segment lost 5 bases and the J segment 4 bases; nucleotides outside the gene matches: 8.

This clonotype was recorded only once. This chain joins TRBV5-6 and TRBJ1-4; TRBD1 matches 8 bases. This CDR3 comprises 17 residues. The trim removed 5 bases at V and 1 base at J, leaving 10 bases unmatched. The germline CDR1 and CDR2 sequences are SGHDT and YYEEEE. The CDR3, as DNA: TGTGCCAGCAGTCGGGCAGGGGGCTGGGTAACTAATGAAAAACTGTTTTTT. It specifies CASSRAGGWVTNEKLFF.

This clonotype was counted many times. This rearrangement joins TRBV5-4 to TRBJ1-3, with D hard to call. In germline, CDR1 is SGHNT, CDR2 YYREEE (reference sequence). V lost 2 bases and J lost 4, with 4 bases in between. CDR3 size: 12 residues. The CDR3 region is CASSFHGNTIYF. The DNA for the CDR3 is TGTGCCAGCAGCTTCCACGGAAACACCATATATTTT.

This clonotype was recorded at least ten times. The chain joins TRBV7-2 to TRBJ2-5; 11 bases fit TRBD1. The CDR3 is 16 amino acids. CDR1 and CDR2 (germline): SGHTA, FQGNSA. V lost 4 bases and J lost 1; bases outside the gene matches: 5. In DNA, the CDR3 is TGTGCCAGCAGCTATATGGGGACAGGGGGCCAAGAGACCCAGTACTTC. Translated, it gives CASSYMGTGGQETQYF. Combining the CDR3 with reference TRBV7-2 and TRBJ2-5 gives the whole variable domain GAGVSQSPSNKVTEKGKDVELRCDPISGHTALYWYRQSLGQGLEFLIYFQGNSAPDKSGLPSDRFSAERTGGSVSTLTIQRTQQEDSAVYLCASSYMGTGGQETQYFGPGTRLLVL.

Note on this clonotype: The missing conserved phenylalanine or tryptophan at the end of this CDR3 makes a read error likely. The chain has TRBV11-2 and TRBJ2-2; 7 nucleotides align to TRBD2. Germline assignment: CDR1 SGHAT and CDR2 FQNNGV. CDR3 length: 16 amino acids. After removal of 3 bases from V and 5 bases from J, the junction contained 9 bases not matched to a gene. The CDR3 bases are TGTGCCAGCAGCTTCCAGAGTAGCGGGTTGACCGGGGAGCTGTTTCTT. It codes for CASSFQSSGLTGELFL.

The V and J genes are TRBV10-3 and TRBJ1-1; unclear D gene. CDR3 length equals 14 residues. Germline V gives CDR1 ENHRY, CDR2 SYGVKD. Trimming removed 0 bases at V and 4 bases at J, with 9 bases between. This CDR3 reads CAISESSGVTEAFF. The DNA of the CDR3 is TGTGCCATCAGTGAGTCCTCCGGGGTCACTGAAGCTTTCTTT.

V is TRBV7-8 and J is TRBJ2-2; 8 bases map to TRBD1. The CDR3 has 16 residues. V shed 5 bases, J shed 1 base, and the junction held 6 bases outside the gene matches. Germline CDR1 and CDR2: SGHVS and FQNEAQ. The CDR3 coding sequence is TGTGCCAGCAGCACCCACGGACAGGGGAACACCGGGGAGCTGTTTTTT. Protein product: CASSTHGQGNTGELFF. The whole variable domain, filled in from reference TRBV7-8 and TRBJ2-2, reads GAGVSQSPRYKVAKRGQDVALRCDPISGHVSLFWYQQALGQGPEFLTYFQNEAQLDKSGLPSDRFFAERPEGSVSTLKIQRTQQEDSAVYLCASSTHGQGNTGELFFGEGSRLTVL.

This chain joins TRBV15 and TRBJ1-5; a weak D match, TRBD1 (5 bases). In germline, CDR1 is LNHNV, CDR2 YYDKDF (reference sequence). Deletions cut 6 bases from V and 3 bases from J, with 18 bases between. This CDR3 spans 16 amino acids. The CDR3 region has the DNA TGTGCCACCAGTTTAGGGTGGGGGGGAAACAATCAGCCCCAGCATTTT. Encoded protein: CATSLGWGGNNQPQHF.

The J gene is TRBJ2-7, the V gene TRBV14; 10 bases are shared with TRBD1. CDR1 and CDR2 from the germline V gene are SGHDN and FVKESK. The V and J ends lost 2 bases and 5 bases, in that order; junction bases with no gene match: 9. This CDR3 is 16 amino acids long. CDR3: CASSQSKGQGIHEQYV. CDR3 DNA sequence: TGTGCCAGCAGCCAATCTAAGGGACAGGGGATCCACGAGCAGTACGTC.

The rearrangement uses TRBV25-1 and TRBJ1-2; D may be TRBD1 (6 bases). Per germline, CDR1 MGHDK and CDR2 SYGVNS. The ends were cut back, 5 bases at V and 5 bases at J, with 18 bases in the middle. This CDR3 region has 15 residues. The CDR3 sequence is CASSFHREGIYGYTF. In DNA, the CDR3 is TGTGCCAGCAGTTTCCACAGGGAGGGCATTTATGGCTACACCTTC.

This clonotype was counted at least ten times. The V call is TRBV19, the J call TRBJ1-1; D might be TRBD1 (5 bases). This CDR3 is 15 amino acids long. Trimming cost V 6 bases and J 0 bases, with 14 bases left between them. Germline lookup yields CDR1 LNHDA and CDR2 SQIVND (reference sequence). CDR3 bases: TGTGCCAGTAGGGACCCGACAGCAATGAACACTGAAGCTTTCTTT. It translates to CASRDPTAMNTEAFF.

With regard to this clonotype: It may be a read error: a sequence one base away is much more abundant. The chain is built from TRBV7-9 and TRBJ1-2, with 7 bases matching TRBD1. The germline V gene encodes CDR1 SEHNR and CDR2 FQNEAQ (reference sequence). This CDR3 has 14 amino acids. The CDR3, as DNA: TGTGCCAGCAGCTCCGACAGGGTTGGCTATGGCCACACCTTC. This encodes CASSSDRVGYGHTF.

This clonotype was recorded many times. The V gene is TRBV7-9, the J gene TRBJ2-3; weak D call: TRBD2 (6 bases). CDR1 and CDR2 from the germline V gene are SEHNR and FQNEAQ (reference sequence). This CDR3 is built from 16 residues. V was cut by 4 bases and J by 2 bases, with 16 bases left in between. CDR3 sequence: CASSSGVGLHTDTQYF. In nucleotides, the CDR3 is TGTGCCAGCAGCTCCGGGGTGGGACTCCACACAGATACGCAGTATTTT.

In regard to this clonotype: At one of its ends the junction is not consistent with the germline gene, which may arise from a read error. The rearrangement joins TRBV5-1 to TRBJ1-1; TRBD1 is a possible D gene (5 bases). The CDR3 sequence is 14 residues long. CDR1 and CDR2 (germline): SGHRS, YFSETQ. CDR3 nucleotides: TGCGCCAGCAGTGGAATAGGGAGGGGAACTGGAGCTTTCTTT. It is translated as CASSGIGRGTGAFF.

At least ten counts were recorded for this clonotype. The chain couples TRBV12-3 or TRBV12-4 to TRBJ2-1, with 10 bases lining up with TRBD1. The CDR3 runs 13 residues. V shed 8 bases and J 7 bases; nucleotides not matched to a gene: 5. In DNA, the CDR3 is TGTGCCAGCGGAGGGACAGGGGAAAATGAGCAGTTCTTC. Its translation is CASGGTGENEQFF.

This clonotype was recorded only once. This chain links TRBV7-2 with TRBJ2-1; D not certain. Germline CDR1 is SGHTA and CDR2 is FQGNSA. The CDR3 has 14 amino acids. Trimming shortened V by 0 bases and J by 6 bases, and 9 bases separated the two germline ends. In DNA, the CDR3 is TGTGCCAGCAGCTTAGCGCGGACGTCCAATGAGCAGTTCTTC. As protein: CASSLARTSNEQFF.

The chain's CDR3 is CASSPGHQETQYF. CDR3 nucleotide sequence: TGCGCCAGCAGCCCGGGGCACCAAGAGACCCAGTACTTC. This chain links TRBV5-1 with TRBJ2-5; either TRBD1 or TRBD2 may fit D (5 bases each). V lost 4 bases to trimming and J lost 0 bases, with 7 bases between them. The CDR3 extends over 13 amino acids. Germline values: CDR1 SGHRS, CDR2 YFSETQ.

This chain joins TRBV24-1 and TRBJ1-5; 9 positions agree with TRBD1. The trim removed 5 bases at V and 4 bases at J, leaving 8 bases unmatched. CDR1 KGHDR and CDR2 SFDVKD come from the germline V gene. The CDR3 contains 16 residues. CDR3 DNA sequence: TGTGCCACCAGTGCCCCCCCAGGACAGGGGAATCAGCCCCAGCATTTT. Translated: CATSAPPGQGNQPQHF.

As concerns this clonotype: The junction departs from germline at one end; a sequencing error may be responsible. The CDR3 DNA follows: TGCGCCAGCAGCTTAATCTCATCCAATGAGCAGTTCTTC. It encodes CASSLISSNEQFF. The rearrangement links TRBV7-3 to TRBJ2-1; D call uncertain. The CDR3 runs 13 residues. CDR1 is SGHTA, CDR2 FQGTGA, per germline.

This clonotype has ten or more counts. An end of the junction differs from the germline gene, which may be a read error. The genes are TRBV12-5 and TRBJ1-2, with TRBD1 identical over 7 bases. Germline V gene data show CDR1 as LGHNT and CDR2 as FRNRAP. CDR3 length equals 13 residues. The CDR3 DNA follows: TGTGCTAGTGGCTTGGGACAGTTCTATGGCTACACCTTC. It codes for CASGLGQFYGYTF.

This chain uses TRBV11-2 with TRBJ2-2; perhaps D is TRBD1 or TRBD2 (5 bases each). This CDR3 spans 16 amino acids. CDR1 SGHAT and CDR2 FQNNGV come from the germline V gene. Deletions cut 0 bases from V and 0 bases from J, with 8 bases between. The CDR3 DNA follows: TGTGCCAGCAGCTTAGACAGGGACGCGAACACCGGGGAGCTGTTTTTT. It yields the protein CASSLDRDANTGELFF.

This clonotype has only one observation. The chain couples TRBV30 to TRBJ1-2; D unclear. Per the germline V gene, CDR1 is GTSNPN and CDR2 is SVGIG (reference sequence). The V gene lost 3 bases and the J gene lost 6 bases, with 8 bases spanning the gap. The CDR3 runs to 11 residues. The CDR3 reads CAWRGKDGYTF. In nucleotides, the CDR3 is TGTGCCTGGAGGGGCAAGGATGGCTACACCTTC.

This chain uses TRBV5-1 with TRBJ1-3; D is undetermined. Trimming took 0 bases from V and 0 from J, leaving 7 bases between them. Germline lookup yields CDR1 SGHRS and CDR2 YFSETQ. This CDR3 region has 15 residues. CDR3 sequence reads: CASSLGRSSGNTIYF. DNA for the CDR3: TGCGCCAGCAGCTTGGGACGGAGCTCTGGAAACACCATATATTTT.

The chain is built from TRBV28 and TRBJ1-1, with D maybe TRBD1 (5 bases). The CDR3 is 13 amino acids. The germline V gene encodes CDR1 MDHEN and CDR2 SYDVKM. V was cut by 6 bases and J by 6 bases, with 14 bases left in between. The CDR3 sequence is CASRGRVSPEAFF. The CDR3 region has the DNA TGTGCCAGCAGAGGCAGGGTGTCTCCTGAAGCTTTCTTT.